The 29 T cell receptor beta chains given below trace back to one sample, sequenced in a study of CD8 T cells in Susac syndrome. It was with random hexamers that roughly 0.5 to 1 ug RNA was reverse transcribed. In TCRdb, the immunoSEQ multiplex PCR reads were re-called with MiXCR into one record per CDR3 protein. The table shows approximately 70,000 distinct CDR3 sequences, with around 96% occurring only once. Sequenced: CD4+ T cells from PBMCs. These receptors came from a human donor with multiple sclerosis.

The V gene is TRBV6-5, the J gene TRBJ1-1, with 7 bases matching TRBD1. Germline V gene lookup returns CDR1 MNHEY and CDR2 SVGAGI. This CDR3 is built from 14 residues. V lost 5 bases to trimming and J lost 1 base; unmatched junction nucleotides: 4. The CDR3 protein is CASSQRQGNTEAFF. CDR3 coding DNA: TGTGCCAGCAGTCAACGACAGGGGAACACTGAAGCTTTCTTT.

V usage is TRBV3-1 and J usage is TRBJ2-5; D gene uncertain. The CDR3 has 15 amino acids. Germline V lookup: CDR1 LGHDT, CDR2 YNNKEL (reference sequence). The V end was cut by 0 bases, the J end by 2 bases, with 10 bases between. The CDR3 region is CASSQDQARQETQYF. CDR3 in DNA: TGTGCCAGCAGCCAAGATCAGGCTAGACAAGAGACCCAGTACTTC.

As DNA, the CDR3 is TGCAGCGTTGAATCCACCCACACTGAAGCTTTCTTT. This encodes CSVESTHTEAFF. This chain joins TRBV29-1 and TRBJ1-1, with D uncertain. The CDR3 is 12 amino acids. Between the trimmed V and J ends, which lost 2 bases and 3 bases, there was a span of 7 bases. Germline V gives CDR1 SQVTM, CDR2 ANQGSEA.

The rearrangement uses TRBV6-2 or TRBV6-3 and TRBJ2-1; TRBD2 aligns across 8 bases. The length of the CDR3 is 17 residues. V gave up 5 bases and J gave up 1 base; unmatched junction bases: 10. Germline V gives CDR1 MNHEY, CDR2 SVGEGT. The CDR3 nucleotides are TGTGCCAGCAGTCCGGGACTAGTGGCACGTTCCTACAATGAGCAGTTCTTC. Protein: CASSPGLVARSYNEQFF.

This chain uses TRBV7-9 with TRBJ2-3; 13 positions match TRBD2. V was clipped by 5 bases and J by 6 bases; unmatched bases: 2. The germline V gene has CDR1 SEHNR and CDR2 FQNEAQ (reference sequence). The CDR3 totals 14 residues. Here the CDR3 DNA reads TGTGCCAGCAGCCGGACTAGCGGGGGCGATACGCAGTATTTT. It is translated as CASSRTSGGDTQYF.

V usage is TRBV29-1 and J usage is TRBJ2-5; D remains ambiguous. Between the trimmed V and J ends, which lost 8 bases and 2 bases, there was a span of 12 bases. The germline CDR1 and CDR2 sequences are SQVTM and ANQGSEA. The CDR3 has 12 amino acids. The CDR3 region is CSYMDGQETQYF. Written as DNA, the CDR3 is TGCAGCTACATGGATGGGCAAGAGACCCAGTACTTC.

The genes are TRBV29-1 and TRBJ2-2; unclear D gene. Germline CDR1 SQVTM, CDR2 ANQGSEA. The CDR3 sequence is 12 residues long. V was trimmed by 2 bases and J by 4 bases, leaving 5 bases between them. The CDR3 loop is CSVEKGTGELFF. CDR3 in DNA: TGCAGCGTTGAAAAGGGCACCGGGGAGCTGTTTTTT.

V and J are TRBV12-3 or TRBV12-4 and TRBJ1-3; no definite D call. V lost 3 bases and J 0 bases, leaving 15 bases between the germline ends. CDR3 length: 17 amino acids. CDR3 nucleotides: TGTGCCAGCAGTTTCCCTGGCCGCTACCCCTCTGGAAACACCATATATTTT. Amino acids: CASSFPGRYPSGNTIYF.

The chain recombines TRBV20-1 with TRBJ2-2, with 7 bases matching TRBD1. V was clipped by 2 bases and J by 0 bases; unmatched bases: 9. This CDR3 comprises 17 residues. Germline V lookup: CDR1 DFQATT, CDR2 SNEGSKA (reference sequence). This CDR3 is CSARRRGLPANTGELFF. The DNA for the CDR3 is TGCAGTGCTAGACGCAGGGGGTTACCTGCGAACACCGGGGAGCTGTTTTTT.

The chain uses TRBV19 and TRBJ1-5; TRBD1 might be the D (5 bases). The CDR3 loop spans 13 amino acids. V lost 5 bases and J 3 bases, leaving 8 bases between the germline ends. CDR1 LNHDA and CDR2 SQIVND come from the germline V gene (reference sequence). CDR3 bases: TGTGCCAGTAGTCCAGGGCTCAATCAGCCCCAGCATTTT. It translates to CASSPGLNQPQHF.

This clonotype was detected only once. The J gene is TRBJ2-3, the V gene TRBV19, with TRBD1 matching over 7 bases. Germline trimming cut 3 bases from V and 2 bases from J; bases unmatched to any gene: 8. From germline, CDR1 is LNHDA and CDR2 SQIVND (reference sequence). The CDR3 loop spans 16 amino acids. The CDR3 region has the DNA TGTGCCAGTAGTATCCCTCGGACAGGATCCACAGATACGCAGTATTTT. It specifies CASSIPRTGSTDTQYF.

The V call is TRBV5-4, the J call TRBJ2-5; D remains unclear. CDR1 and CDR2 from the germline V gene are SGHNT and YYREEE (reference sequence). The CDR3 has 13 amino acids. V was trimmed by 3 bases and J by 4 bases, leaving 10 bases between them. The CDR3 here is CASSWLVGETQYF. As DNA, the CDR3 is TGTGCCAGCAGCTGGTTGGTAGGAGAGACCCAGTACTTC.

The chain employs TRBV9 and TRBJ2-2; TRBD2 matches at 7 bases. The CDR3 consists of 16 residues. CDR1 is SGDLS, CDR2 YYNGEE, per germline. Trimming at V came to 0 bases and at J to 1 base, leaving 3 bases not matched to a gene. The CDR3 protein is CASSVGGGGNTGELFF. The CDR3 DNA follows: TGTGCCAGCAGCGTAGGAGGCGGGGGGAACACCGGGGAGCTGTTTTTT.

The rearrangement links TRBV7-2 to TRBJ1-4, with a possible D match to TRBD1 (6 bases). Looked up from germline, CDR1 is SGHTA and CDR2 is FQGNSA. Trimming stripped 5 bases from V and 3 bases from J, with 13 bases between. The CDR3 is made up of 15 amino acids. The CDR3 DNA reads TGTGCCAGCAGCGAGTTGGGGGGCTCTAATGAAAAACTGTTTTTT. Translation: CASSELGGSNEKLFF.

This sequence joins TRBV7-9 and TRBJ2-7; 10 nucleotides line up with TRBD2. V was clipped by 3 bases and J by 1 base; unmatched bases: 3. Germline lookup yields CDR1 SEHNR and CDR2 FQNEAQ (reference sequence). The CDR3 extends over 15 amino acids. The CDR3 sequence is CASSLLTSGSYEQYF. CDR3 coding DNA: TGTGCCAGCAGCTTGTTGACTAGCGGGTCCTACGAGCAGTACTTC. Complete variable domain (other parts from reference TRBV7-9 and TRBJ2-7): DTGVSQNPRHKITKRGQNVTFRCDPISEHNRLYWYRQTLGQGPEFLTYFQNEAQLEKSRLLSDRFSAERPKGSFSTLEIQRTEQGDSAMYLCASSLLTSGSYEQYFGPGTRLTVT.

The DNA for the CDR3 is TGCAGTGCTAATAGGGAGTCAGATACGCAGTATTTT. Translating gives CSANRESDTQYF. The rearrangement uses TRBV20-1 and TRBJ2-3; a weak D match, TRBD2 (5 bases). Trimming pared 4 bases from V and 4 bases from J, leaving 9 bases between. The CDR3 spans 12 residues. Germline CDR1 is DFQATT and CDR2 is SNEGSKA (reference sequence).

The gene calls are TRBV30 and TRBJ2-5; D not resolved. The V gene lost 4 bases and the J gene lost 4 bases, with 7 bases spanning the gap. In germline, CDR1 is GTSNPN, CDR2 SVGIG (reference sequence). This CDR3 has 11 amino acids. The CDR3 protein is CAWTLAETQYF. The CDR3 nucleotides read TGTGCCTGGACGCTGGCAGAGACCCAGTACTTC.

J is TRBJ2-5 and V is TRBV6-5; TRBD2 matches at 11 bases. The CDR3 totals 19 residues. V trimming: 0 bases; J trimming: 3 bases; junction bases outside the gene matches: 12. CDR1 and CDR2 (germline): MNHEY, SVGAGI. Here the CDR3 reads CASSYSSRRASGGKETQYF. The CDR3 DNA reads as TGTGCCAGCAGTTACTCGAGTCGGAGGGCTAGCGGGGGGAAAGAGACCCAGTACTTC.

V usage is TRBV5-1 and J usage is TRBJ1-3; D remains ambiguous. The CDR3 consists of 15 residues. Trimming shortened V by 4 bases and J by 0 bases, and 11 bases separated the two germline ends. Germline CDR1 is SGHRS and CDR2 is YFSETQ. The CDR3 DNA reads TGCGCCAGCAGCCCACAGTTAAGCTCTGGAAACACCATATATTTT. Amino acids: CASSPQLSSGNTIYF.

This clonotype was detected only once. The V gene is TRBV29-1, the J gene TRBJ2-5, with TRBD2 identical over 9 bases. CDR3 length equals 12 residues. Germline CDR1 reads SQVTM; CDR2 reads ANQGSEA. J lost 5 bases, V lost 8 bases, and 6 bases had no gene match. This CDR3 reads CSSSGDRETQYF. The CDR3 region has the DNA TGCAGCTCTAGCGGGGACCGGGAGACCCAGTACTTC. Full variable domain (outside the CDR3, taken from reference TRBV29-1 and TRBJ2-5): SAVISQKPSRDICQRGTSLTIQCQVDSQVTMMFWYRQQPGQSLTLIATANQGSEATYESGFVIDKFPISRPNLTFSTLTVSNMSPEDSSIYLCSSSGDRETQYFGPGTRLLVL.

The chain employs TRBV3-1 and TRBJ2-7, with 9 bases matching TRBD1. CDR3 size: 14 residues. From germline, CDR1 is LGHDT and CDR2 YNNKEL (reference sequence). Trimming removed 4 bases from V and 5 bases from J; junction bases left unmatched: 6. The CDR3 loop is CASSRGTGSNEQYF. CDR3 nucleotide sequence: TGTGCCAGCAGCCGTGGGACAGGGAGCAACGAGCAGTACTTC.

CDR3 nucleotides: TGCAGTGCCGAGGGGCACGCCGGGGGGTACGAGCAGTACTTC. Protein: CSAEGHAGGYEQYF. The chain combines TRBV20-1 with TRBJ2-7, with 7 bases fitting TRBD2. V trimming: 6 bases; J trimming: 4 bases; junction bases outside the gene matches: 12. Germline-derived CDR1 and CDR2 are DFQATT and SNEGSKA (reference sequence). CDR3 length: 14 amino acids.

The rearrangement links TRBV25-1 to TRBJ1-6; 9 nucleotides line up with TRBD1. This CDR3 spans 17 amino acids. Germline V gene lookup returns CDR1 MGHDK and CDR2 SYGVNS. Losses at the gene ends were 0 bases for V and 8 bases for J; bases not matched to a gene: 8. CDR3 loop: CASSEYQGQGTHSPLHF. The DNA for the CDR3 is TGTGCCAGCAGTGAATACCAAGGACAGGGGACACATTCACCCCTCCACTTT.

About this clonotype: The junction does not match germline at one end; this may be a read error. This chain links TRBV7-7 with TRBJ2-5, with 7 bases matching TRBD1. The germline gives CDR1 SSHAT, CDR2 FNYEAQ (reference sequence). This CDR3 is 15 amino acids long. CDR3 in amino acids: CASSPRQGMRETQYF. As DNA, the CDR3 is TGTGCTAGCAGCCCCCGACAGGGAATGCGCGAGACCCAGTACTTC. The variable domain in full, completed from reference TRBV7-7 and TRBJ2-5, reads GAGVSQSPRYKVTKRGQDVTLRCDPISSHATLYWYQQALGQGPEFLTYFNYEAQPDKSGLPSDRFSAERPEGSISTLTIQRTEQRDSAMYRCASSPRQGMRETQYFGPGTRLLVL.

The genes are TRBV30 and TRBJ1-4, with D tentatively TRBD1 (5 bases). Deletions cut 4 bases from V and 7 bases from J, with 13 bases between. This CDR3 is built from 13 residues. CDR1 is GTSNPN and CDR2 is SVGIG in the germline V gene (reference sequence). CDR3 amino acids: CAWTGALREKLFF. The CDR3, as DNA: TGTGCCTGGACCGGGGCGCTTCGTGAAAAACTGTTTTTT.

This sequence joins TRBV11-3 and TRBJ1-6, with D uncertain. The length of the CDR3 is 15 residues. Between the trimmed V and J ends, which lost 1 base and 10 bases, there was a span of 14 bases. CDR1 is SGHNT and CDR2 is YENEEA in the germline V gene. CDR3 protein: CASSLGRQGLSPLHF. The DNA of the CDR3 is TGTGCCAGCAGCTTAGGCCGACAAGGGCTCTCACCCCTCCACTTT. Full variable domain (outside the CDR3, taken from reference TRBV11-3 and TRBJ1-6): EAGVVQSPRYKIIEKKQPVAFWCNPISGHNTLYWYLQNLGQGPELLIRYENEEAVDDSQLPKDRFSAERLKGVDSTLKIQPAELGDSAVYLCASSLGRQGLSPLHFGNGTRLTVT.

This clonotype appeared once. The rearrangement joins TRBV7-3 to TRBJ2-1; no firm D call. This CDR3 region has 14 residues. V was shortened by 3 bases and J by 8 bases, with 14 bases between the two germline ends. Per germline, CDR1 SGHTA and CDR2 FQGTGA. The CDR3 sequence is CASSFRSVSDEQFF. The CDR3 DNA is TGTGCCAGCAGCTTCCGTAGTGTATCGGATGAGCAGTTCTTC.

The chain uses TRBV28 and TRBJ2-3, with D perhaps matching TRBD1 or TRBD2 (5 bases each). The CDR3 runs to 11 residues. V shed 8 bases and J shed 8 bases, with 11 bases lying between them. Germline V gene data show CDR1 as MDHEN and CDR2 as SYDVKM. Written as DNA, the CDR3 is TGTGCCAGCCATGGGGGTGTTACGCAGTATTTT. Encoded protein: CASHGGVTQYF.

The chain is built from TRBV2 and TRBJ1-2; the D gene is possibly TRBD1 (6 bases). V was trimmed by 7 bases and J by 2 bases, leaving 14 bases between them. CDR3 length equals 14 residues. Per germline, CDR1 SNHLY and CDR2 FYNNEI. The CDR3 loop is CASKTHGTNYGYTF. In nucleotides, the CDR3 is TGTGCCAGCAAAACCCACGGGACAAACTATGGCTACACCTTC.